These T cell receptor beta chains were read from a single sample in a study of T-cell reconstitution after alpha-beta-depleted transplantation in children. Using its own MiXCR run on the PCR reads, TCRdb lists one record per CDR3 protein. Of under 50,000 distinct CDR3 sequences in the sample, nearly 9.5% were seen once. The sequences come from PBMCs, mostly from graft donor cells, collected 60 days after TCRalphabeta/CD19-depleted stem cell transplant. The receptors were sampled from a male patient aged 2-9 years who had a stem cell transplant for chronic granulomatous disease, so the T cells may come from the graft donor. CDR3s include the opening cysteine and the closing phenylalanine or tryptophan. D genes are given only for firm matches.

j_call d_call v_call cdr3_aa
TRBJ2-2 NA TRBV7-9 CASEASGRRTGELFF
TRBJ1-1 NA TRBV20-1 CSSRPGEVNTEAFF
TRBJ2-1 TRBD2 TRBV12-3/TRBV12-4 CASSLRVAGALSEQFF
TRBJ1-2 NA TRBV7-8 CASTSVGGYGYTF
TRBJ1-1 NA TRBV5-6 CASSLLGVRTEAFF
TRBJ2-7 TRBD1 TRBV14 CASSQVLTGEKYF
TRBJ2-7 NA TRBV4-3 CASSQDPQGGPYEQYF
TRBJ2-1 TRBD2 TRBV20-1 CSESSGSGEQFF
TRBJ2-7 TRBD1 TRBV5-1 CASSPGTGEQYF
TRBJ2-5 NA TRBV5-1 CASSSGGRQETQYF
TRBJ2-6 NA TRBV14 CASSPWARRGANVLTF
TRBJ2-1 NA TRBV5-6 CASSLVAISEQFF
TRBJ2-1 TRBD1 TRBV18 CASSPTGAYEQFF
TRBJ2-1 NA TRBV27 CASPAESSYNEQFF
TRBJ1-5 NA TRBV5-1 CASSIGPSEPQHF
TRBJ1-3 NA TRBV18 CASTLDHGNTIYF
TRBJ2-3 TRBD2 TRBV10-2 CASSESTSGNTDTQYF
TRBJ2-3 TRBD2 TRBV12-3/TRBV12-4 CASSFSGTSGSTDTQYF
TRBJ1-1 NA TRBV7-7 CASSLQLNTEAFF
TRBJ1-2 TRBD1 TRBV5-1 CASSPGQAGGGYTF
TRBJ2-5 TRBD1 TRBV6-1 CASRPGGRETQYF
TRBJ1-2 NA TRBV7-2 CASSRVLNYGYTF
TRBJ2-1 TRBD2 TRBV12-3/TRBV12-4 CATAGLAGEGSYNEQFF
TRBJ1-4 NA TRBV5-1 CASSPKTTNEKLFF
TRBJ2-1 NA TRBV4-1 CASSQVGHEQFF
TRBJ2-5 NA TRBV7-9 CASSLEPRTDNYF
TRBJ1-1 NA TRBV5-6 CASSQLNLVGSNTEAFF
TRBJ2-5 NA TRBV5-1 CASSSSIEDQETQYF
TRBJ1-5 NA TRBV18 CASSPAAGGLDQPQHF
TRBJ1-5 TRBD1 TRBV28 CASSLQTGGGNQPQHF
TRBJ2-5 NA TRBV20-1 CSASSGAETQYF
TRBJ2-1 TRBD2 TRBV5-5 CASSLEWGGEQFF
TRBJ1-5 NA TRBV3-1 CASSQVGSAGTPKTYSNQPQHF
TRBJ1-2 NA TRBV12-3/TRBV12-4 CASSLREGTTYRYTF
TRBJ1-6 NA TRBV7-9 CASSDPKTGGGYNSPLHF
TRBJ2-7 NA TRBV12-3/TRBV12-4 CASSLGGPEQYF
TRBJ2-5 TRBD2 TRBV23-1 CASFLHSGRRETQYF
TRBJ1-5 NA TRBV2 CASSESAGGSQPQHF
TRBJ2-7 NA TRBV12-3/TRBV12-4 CATHPLEQYF
TRBJ1-3 NA TRBV12-3/TRBV12-4 CASSSSTAVGNTIYF
TRBJ2-1 TRBD2 TRBV6-2/TRBV6-3 CASSYTRLAGHNEQFF
TRBJ2-5 NA TRBV20-1 CSASDQETQYF
TRBJ2-2 TRBD2 TRBV13 CASSRFIGGSRGTGELFF
TRBJ2-1 NA TRBV18 CASSRVDEQFF
TRBJ1-3 TRBD1 TRBV6-5 CASSYSNRGLGNTIYF
TRBJ2-7 NA TRBV11-2 CASSSGTRSSYEQYF
TRBJ2-7 NA TRBV11-2 CASSLEQATYEQYF
TRBJ2-3 TRBD1 TRBV7-2 CASSRDRATHTQYF
TRBJ2-7 NA TRBV6-2/TRBV6-3 CASSHGGEQYF
TRBJ2-7 TRBD2 TRBV20-1 CSARYGRAPYEQYF
TRBJ2-1 TRBD2 TRBV6-1 CASSEETSGSNEQFF
TRBJ1-5 TRBD1 TRBV7-8 CASSSTIGTAGDQPQHF
TRBJ2-2 NA TRBV2 CASSGVLANTGELFF
TRBJ1-2 TRBD1 TRBV5-1 CASSYTGDYGYTF
TRBJ2-3 TRBD2 TRBV14 CASSLRLAGTDTQYF
TRBJ2-1 TRBD2 TRBV30 CAWTPGTSFYEQFF
TRBJ2-5 TRBD1 TRBV15 CATSRGDRDEETQYF
TRBJ2-7 TRBD2 TRBV6-2/TRBV6-3 CASSASGATYEQYF
TRBJ2-1 NA TRBV4-2 CASSQEWAGNEQFF
TRBJ2-7 NA TRBV12-3/TRBV12-4 CASSLGSYEQYF